Shown below are 30 T cell receptor beta chains from a single sample sequenced in a study of T and B cells in COVID-19 patients. BIOMED2 TRB-A/B primer pools were used in multiplex TRB PCR. TCRdb reanalysed the multiplex PCR reads using MiXCR and keeps one entry per CDR3 protein. The sample lists some 2,500 distinct CDR3 sequences, 27% occurring once. Blood genomic DNA input for TRB amplification was roughly 220-500 ng. The sample consisted of blood. Receptor source: a human donor with active COVID-19.

The gene calls are TRBV5-1 and TRBJ2-7; D unclear. This CDR3 is 14 amino acids long. V shed 2 bases and J shed 2 bases, with 11 bases lying between them. Germline V gene data show CDR1 as SGHRS and CDR2 as YFSETQ. Written as DNA, the CDR3 is TGCGCCAGCAGCTTAGGCCTGACCCCCTACGAGCAGTACTTC. This translates into CASSLGLTPYEQYF.

The chain has TRBV30 and TRBJ2-1; 10 bases line up with TRBD1. The CDR3 sequence is 14 residues long. Germline values: CDR1 GTSNPN, CDR2 SVGIG (reference sequence). The V segment lost 2 bases and the J segment 3 bases; nucleotides outside the gene matches: 1. The CDR3 loop reads CAWSRDRGYNEQFF. DNA for the CDR3: TGTGCCTGGAGTCGGGACAGGGGCTACAATGAGCAGTTCTTC.

The chain recombines TRBV5-1 with TRBJ1-5; 7 nucleotides line up with TRBD1. This CDR3 has 14 residues. The germline V gene has CDR1 SGHRS and CDR2 YFSETQ. The junction had 1 base not matched to a gene; V was cut back by 2 bases and J by 2 bases. The chain's CDR3 is CASSFGTGNQPQHF. CDR3 nucleotides: TGCGCCAGCAGCTTTGGGACAGGCAATCAGCCCCAGCATTTT.

The genes are TRBV6-1 and TRBJ1-2; D not resolved. Germline CDR1 reads MNHNS; CDR2 reads SASEGT. The CDR3 loop spans 15 amino acids. The V end lost 8 bases, the J end lost 2 bases, and 18 bases lay between the germline ends. CDR3 sequence reads: CASLPTPDINYGYTF. The CDR3 nucleotides read TGTGCCAGCCTACCTACACCTGACATCAACTATGGCTACACCTTC.

This clonotype is judged medium-sized. The J gene is TRBJ2-1, the V gene TRBV6-1; 10 bases agree with TRBD1. Germline V gene lookup returns CDR1 MNHNS and CDR2 SASEGT. V gave up 6 bases and J gave up 9 bases; unmatched junction bases: 5. This CDR3 comprises 13 residues. This CDR3 is CASRDRGLGEQFF. The CDR3, as DNA: TGTGCCAGCAGGGACAGGGGGTTGGGTGAGCAGTTCTTC.

By frequency in the sample, this clonotype is large (0.1 to 1%). V is TRBV29-1 and J is TRBJ2-2; possibly TRBD1 for D (6 bases). The V end lost 7 bases, the J end lost 0 bases, and 15 bases lay between the germline ends. The CDR3 covers 15 residues. CDR1 and CDR2 from the germline V gene are SQVTM and ANQGSEA. The DNA of the CDR3 is TGCAGCGCGAGGCCCGGGACAACGAACACCGGGGAGCTGTTTTTT. Residues: CSARPGTTNTGELFF.

By sample fraction, this clonotype is medium-sized. The chain couples TRBV12-3 or TRBV12-4 to TRBJ1-3; a weak D match, TRBD1 (5 bases). V was clipped by 1 base and J by 2 bases, with 12 bases between them. This CDR3 is built from 16 residues. In DNA form, the CDR3 reads TGTGCCAGCAGTTTAGGCAGGGCAGGGACTGGAAACACCATATATTTT. This encodes CASSLGRAGTGNTIYF.

This clonotype was counted between two and nine times. The V gene is TRBV10-3, the J gene TRBJ1-4; 10 nucleotides align to TRBD1. The CDR3 sequence is 15 residues long. Trimming at V came to 2 bases and at J to 6 bases, leaving 3 bases not matched to a gene. CDR1 is ENHRY and CDR2 is SYGVKD in the germline V gene. The CDR3 reads CAISERDRGDEKLFF. DNA of the CDR3: TGTGCCATCAGTGAGAGGGACAGGGGAGATGAAAAACTGTTTTTT.

This clonotype rates as medium-sized. V and J are TRBV6-5 and TRBJ1-4; TRBD1 is a possible D gene (5 bases). Germline V CDR1 and CDR2: MNHEY, SVGAGI. This CDR3 has 14 residues. V was pared by 5 bases and J by 5 bases, with 12 bases between. This CDR3 is CASSPGRGNEKLFF. As DNA, the CDR3 is TGTGCCAGCAGTCCCGGACGGGGGAATGAAAAACTGTTTTTT.

This clonotype occurred a few times. The chain combines TRBV6-1 with TRBJ1-1, with D tentatively TRBD1 (5 bases). V gave up 7 bases and J gave up 5 bases, with 17 bases separating them. The CDR3 extends over 14 amino acids. Per germline, CDR1 MNHNS and CDR2 SASEGT. CDR3 residues: CASTLDGAWTEAFF. CDR3 nucleotides: TGTGCCAGCACCCTGGACGGGGCGTGGACTGAAGCTTTCTTT.

Within the sample, this clonotype is medium-sized. The chain has TRBV18 and TRBJ1-6; D gene unclear. This CDR3 has 14 amino acids. Germline V gene lookup returns CDR1 KGHSH and CDR2 LQKENI. V was clipped by 1 base and J by 5 bases, with 6 bases between them. The CDR3 reads CASSPQQNNSPLHF. CDR3 coding DNA: TGTGCCAGCTCACCACAACAGAATAATTCACCCCTCCACTTT.

The V call is TRBV7-3, the J call TRBJ2-2; no clear D. Germline-derived CDR1 and CDR2 are SGHTA and FQGTGA. The CDR3 contains 12 residues. Trimming pared 3 bases from V and 7 bases from J, leaving 6 bases between. The CDR3 nucleotides read TGTGCCAGCAGCTTCCTAGACGGGGAGCTGTTTTTT. This codes for CASSFLDGELFF.

J is TRBJ2-2 and V is TRBV28; 14 bases are a match to TRBD2. The CDR3 contains 15 residues. Germline V gene lookup returns CDR1 MDHEN and CDR2 SYDVKM. With V trimmed by 6 bases and J by 7 bases, 4 bases remained unmatched. The CDR3 region has the DNA TGTGCCAGCAGGCCGGGACTAGCGGGAGTCGGGGAGCTGTTTTTT. This translates into CASRPGLAGVGELFF.

This clonotype appeared a few times. This chain connects TRBV4-1 to TRBJ2-1, with D hard to call. The V gene lost 0 bases and the J gene lost 0 bases, with 6 bases spanning the gap. This CDR3 is 15 amino acids long. From germline, CDR1 is MGHRA and CDR2 YSYEKL. CDR3 nucleotides: TGCGCCAGCAGCCAAGACAGTCCCTCCTACAATGAGCAGTTCTTC. This encodes CASSQDSPSYNEQFF.

This clonotype is medium-sized within its sample. The genes are TRBV4-2 and TRBJ2-3, with no clear D. Germline V lookup: CDR1 LGHNA, CDR2 YNFKEQ. V lost 3 bases, J lost 6 bases, and 4 bases lay in between. This CDR3 spans 11 amino acids. The CDR3 here is CASSHSDTQYF. The CDR3 DNA sequence: TGTGCCAGCAGCCATAGCGATACGCAGTATTTT.

By its share, this clonotype is large. V and J are TRBV29-1 and TRBJ2-1, with no clear D. CDR1 SQVTM and CDR2 ANQGSEA come from the germline V gene. This CDR3 region has 11 residues. V lost 4 bases and J 5 bases, leaving 6 bases between the germline ends. DNA for the CDR3: TGCAGCGTTGCCTATAACAATGAGCAGTTCTTC. It specifies CSVAYNNEQFF.

In this sample, this clonotype is medium-sized. V is TRBV12-3 or TRBV12-4 and J is TRBJ2-5; 10 bases match TRBD2. With V trimmed by 2 bases and J by 9 bases, 9 bases remained unmatched. The CDR3 has 15 residues. CDR3 nucleotide sequence: TGTGCCAGCAGTTTACAACTAGCGGGGTGGGGGTCCCAGTACTTC. This sequence encodes CASSLQLAGWGSQYF.

There are a few counts of this clonotype. The chain employs TRBV6-5 and TRBJ2-7; D might be TRBD2 (6 bases). The V and J ends lost 8 bases and 2 bases respectively, with 13 bases between them. The CDR3 consists of 13 residues. The germline V gene has CDR1 MNHEY and CDR2 SVGAGI. This CDR3 is CASCRTGAYEQYF. The DNA for the CDR3 is TGTGCCAGCTGCCGGACGGGGGCCTACGAGCAGTACTTC.

This clonotype was detected a few times. The V and J genes are TRBV5-1 and TRBJ2-5; D assignment may be TRBD1 or TRBD2 (5 bases each). With 0 bases removed from V and 1 base from J, the gap between germline ends came to 7 bases. CDR3 size: 14 residues. CDR1 SGHRS and CDR2 YFSETQ come from the germline V gene. The CDR3 here is CASSLEGPQETQYF. Written as DNA, the CDR3 is TGCGCCAGCAGCTTGGAGGGACCCCAAGAGACCCAGTACTTC.

The chain has TRBV20-1 and TRBJ1-3; 11 bases are a match to TRBD1. Germline V gene sequence: CDR1 DFQATT, CDR2 SNEGSKA (reference sequence). The CDR3 consists of 16 residues. V lost 3 bases to trimming and J lost 2 bases; unmatched junction nucleotides: 6. In nucleotides, the CDR3 is TGCAGTGCTAGGGACGGGACAGGGGGAACTGGAAACACCATATATTTT. It translates to CSARDGTGGTGNTIYF.

Within the sample, this clonotype is medium-sized (0.01 to 0.1%). This chain joins TRBV7-2 and TRBJ2-3; D unclear. V was cut by 5 bases and J by 2 bases, with 2 bases left in between. The germline V gene encodes CDR1 SGHTA and CDR2 FQGNSA. CDR3 length: 11 residues. The DNA for the CDR3 is TGTGCCAGCAGCACCACAGATACGCAGTATTTT. It codes for CASSTTDTQYF. The variable domain in full, with the rest retrieved from reference TRBV7-2 and TRBJ2-3, is GAGVSQSPSNKVTEKGKDVELRCDPISGHTALYWYRQSLGQGLEFLIYFQGNSAPDKSGLPSDRFSAERTGGSVSTLTIQRTQQEDSAVYLCASSTTDTQYFGPGTRLTVL.

J is TRBJ2-2 and V is TRBV30; 7 nucleotides match TRBD1. V was pared by 8 bases and J by 3 bases, with 9 bases of the junction left unmatched. There are 14 residues in the CDR3. From germline, CDR1 is GTSNPN and CDR2 SVGIG (reference sequence). The DNA for the CDR3 is TGTGCCGGAGGTCAGGGGGACGACACCGGGGAGCTGTTTTTT. Protein product: CAGGQGDDTGELFF.

The rearrangement joins TRBV21-1 to TRBJ2-5; the table's D call, TRBD1, has no DNA check behind it. The end of the DNA is better explained by TRBJ2-7, so the J call may be wrong. TRBV21-1 is termed a pseudogene. CDR3 length: 19 amino acids. The CDR3 region has the DNA TGTGCCAGCACCCAACCCCGGGACAGGGTGCGGGAGGGTGGGTACGAGCAGTACTTC. As protein: CASTQPRDRVREGGYEQYF.

The chain has TRBV6-5 and TRBJ1-3; 11 nucleotides align to TRBD1. The CDR3 extends over 15 amino acids. From germline, CDR1 is MNHEY and CDR2 SVGAGI. V gave up 5 bases and J gave up 13 bases; unmatched junction bases: 13. For the CDR3, the DNA is TGTGCCAGCAGTCGGGACAGGGGGACTGGAAACATTATATATTTT. This gives the protein CASSRDRGTGNIIYF.

This clonotype is termed medium-sized. The chain carries TRBV7-9 and TRBJ2-1; 7 positions agree with TRBD1. CDR3 length: 15 amino acids. Germline CDR1 reads SEHNR; CDR2 reads FQNEAQ (reference sequence). Trimming took 6 bases from V and 7 from J; bases not matched to a gene: 12. The CDR3 loop reads CASRQTGQPRNEQFF. CDR3 DNA sequence: TGTGCCAGCAGGCAAACGGGACAGCCTAGGAATGAGCAGTTCTTC. Complete variable domain (other parts from reference TRBV7-9 and TRBJ2-1): DTGVSQNPRHKITKRGQNVTFRCDPISEHNRLYWYRQTLGQGPEFLTYFQNEAQLEKSRLLSDRFSAERPKGSFSTLEIQRTEQGDSAMYLCASRQTGQPRNEQFFGPGTRLTVL.

This clonotype qualifies as medium-sized. V gene TRBV6-1 combines with J gene TRBJ1-4; the D is unclear. The germline gives CDR1 MNHNS, CDR2 SASEGT. V lost 2 bases and J lost 2, with 9 bases in between. The CDR3 sequence is 15 residues long. CDR3 sequence reads: CASSEYVGTNEKLFF. CDR3 coding DNA: TGTGCCAGCAGTGAATACGTAGGGACTAATGAAAAACTGTTTTTT.

A remark on this clonotype: A read error may produce the germline difference seen at one junction end. This chain joins TRBV7-2 and TRBJ1-1; D unresolved. Germline V gene data show CDR1 as SGHTA and CDR2 as FQGNSA. The CDR3 length is 16 residues. CDR3 loop: CVSSLVSGGGPTEAFF. The CDR3 bases are TGTGTCAGCAGCTTAGTTTCAGGCGGCGGACCCACTGAAGCTTTCTTT.

By share of the sample, this clonotype is medium-sized. V is TRBV6-5 and J is TRBJ2-3, with D hard to call. Per the germline V gene, CDR1 is MNHEY and CDR2 is SVGAGI. Deletions cut 2 bases from V and 3 bases from J, with 3 bases between. The CDR3 consists of 12 residues. The CDR3 nucleotides read TGTGCCAGCAGTTACGGAACAGATACGCAGTATTTT. Translating gives CASSYGTDTQYF.

This clonotype was seen only a few times. The chain has TRBV29-1 and TRBJ2-1; 13 bases fit TRBD2. The ends lost 0 bases at V and 10 bases at J; junction bases unmatched: 3. CDR3 length: 14 residues. Germline CDR1 reads SQVTM; CDR2 reads ANQGSEA. Here the CDR3 reads CSVEDLGLAGEQFF. CDR3 in DNA: TGCAGCGTTGAAGATTTGGGACTAGCGGGAGAGCAGTTCTTC.

This clonotype has a handful of counts. The J gene is TRBJ1-4, the V gene TRBV10-3, with D unclear. Germline lookup yields CDR1 ENHRY and CDR2 SYGVKD. Trimming removed 7 bases from V and 0 bases from J, with 6 bases in between. This CDR3 has 13 amino acids. The CDR3 nucleotides are TGTGCCATCAAGAGAACAACTAATGAAAAACTGTTTTTT. Protein: CAIKRTTNEKLFF.